The source of this T cell receptor beta chain is a study of blood T cell repertoires in COVID-19. Study background: Collection of acute and convalescent COVID-19 samples took place in the United States, Italy and Spain.

Generated by immunoSEQ multiplex PCR, the TCRdb table keeps only in-frame clones and is missing some. This table has 310,000 or so clones, under 90% appearing once. V lost 0 bases to trimming and J lost 4 bases; unmatched junction nucleotides: 5. The CDR3 is made up of 15 amino acids. Germline CDR1 MNHEY, CDR2 SVGAGI. Self-reported history from a screening survey and questionnaire set each donor's cohort. This TCR derives from a woman in her late teens or twenties who had recovered from COVID-19. V usage is TRBV6-5 and J usage is TRBJ2-7, with 8 bases lining up with TRBD2. Material: PBMCs or T cells enriched from blood (not recorded which). The CDR3, as DNA: TGTGCCAGCAGTTACTCTTCCCTAGCGGGTTACGAGCAGTACTTC. Protein: CASSYSSLAGYEQYF.